This T cell receptor beta chain was identified during a study of shared clonotypes between healthy human individuals. This clone occurred a few times. Its antigen is not known. Findings and caveats of the study: Shared across several donors were about 4.8% of the naive CD4 clonotypes. Few donors restricted represented genetic and exposure-history diversity.

Measured with immunoSEQ multiplex PCR; TCRdb has only the in-frame clones, and not every one. This table holds about 710,000 clones, 72% found once. CDR1 and CDR2 from the germline V gene are SGDLS and YYNGEE. The CDR3 consists of 16 residues. The J segment lost 9 bases and the V segment lost 4 bases, leaving 9 bases of the junction unmatched. The clonotype originates from a woman under 40 in good health. The chain joins TRBV9 to TRBJ2-1; 14 bases match TRBD2. Sequencing input: memory CD4+ T cells sorted from blood. Subset defined: CD45RA-negative fraction. The CDR3 DNA reads TGTGCCAGCAGCCTGGGGACTAGCGGGAGAGTGGGTGAGCAGTTCTTC. This encodes CASSLGTSGRVGEQFF.